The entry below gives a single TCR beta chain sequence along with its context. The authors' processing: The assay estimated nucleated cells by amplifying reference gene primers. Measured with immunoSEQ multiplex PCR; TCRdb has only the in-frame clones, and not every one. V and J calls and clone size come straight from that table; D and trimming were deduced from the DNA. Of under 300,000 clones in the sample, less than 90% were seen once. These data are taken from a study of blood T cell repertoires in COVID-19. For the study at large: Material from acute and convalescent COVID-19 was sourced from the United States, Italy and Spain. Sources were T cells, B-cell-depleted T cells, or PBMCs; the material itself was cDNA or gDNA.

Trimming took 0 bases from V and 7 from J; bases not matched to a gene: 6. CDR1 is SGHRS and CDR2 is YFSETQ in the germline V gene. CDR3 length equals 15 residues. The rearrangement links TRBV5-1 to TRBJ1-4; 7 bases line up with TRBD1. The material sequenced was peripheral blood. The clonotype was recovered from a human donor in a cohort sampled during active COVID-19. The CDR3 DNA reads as TGCGCCAGCAGCTTGGAGGGGGCGCGGGGTGAAAAACTGTTTTTT. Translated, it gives CASSLEGARGEKLFF. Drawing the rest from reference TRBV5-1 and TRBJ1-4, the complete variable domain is KAGVTQTPRYLIKTRGQQVTLSCSPISGHRSVSWYQQTPGQGLQFLFEYFSETQRNKGNFPGRFSGRQFSNSRSEMNVSTLELGDSALYLCASSLEGARGEKLFFGSGTQLSVL.